The table lists the clone carrying this TCR beta chain with a few counts. Using its own MiXCR run on the 5' RACE reads, TCRdb lists one record per CDR3 protein. The repertoire holds about 340,000 distinct CDR3 sequences, around 3.9% seen once, with less than 25% in the top ten. This sample is part of a study of T cells after yellow fever vaccination. V trimming: 4 bases; J trimming: 0 bases; junction bases outside the gene matches: 5. This CDR3 has 17 residues. The sequencing used PBMCs, collected 5 days after the yellow fever booster vaccination. This chain links TRBV12-3 or TRBV12-4 with TRBJ2-6; TRBD1 matches at 8 bases. The sequence came from a man aged 18 to 30 who received the YFV17D yellow fever vaccine. The chain's CDR3 is CASSWDRISSGANVLTF. The DNA for the CDR3 is TGTGCCAGCAGTTGGGACAGGATAAGCTCTGGGGCCAACGTCCTGACTTTC.